The source of this T cell receptor (beta chain) is a study of cytomegalovirus exposure and HLA in healthy donors. Study-level findings and limits: Within the approximately 120 validation repertoires, first-cohort TCR clusters tended to co-occur, according to a later analysis. Rare TCR sequences dominated, though some public TCRs recurred in many donors. As was reported, the classifier diagnosed cytomegalovirus status with high specificity and sensitivity.

Only in-frame clones appear in the TCRdb table, and some are missing; sequencing was by immunoSEQ multiplex PCR. The sample holds some 150,000 clones, roughly 84% seen once. As regards this clone: Its antigen remains unknown.

The CDR3 loop spans 14 amino acids. Germline CDR1 MDHEN, CDR2 SYDVKM. V lost 3 bases to trimming and J lost 5 bases; unmatched junction nucleotides: 6. The donors were part of the validation cohort of 120 or so subjects. That cohort was separate from the first cohort, which comprised several hundred subjects. The TCR sequence derives from a human donor in good health. The rearrangement links TRBV28 to TRBJ1-1; 7 bases are shared with TRBD1. The material sequenced was PBMCs. CDR3 loop: CASSLDNRGTEAFF. The DNA of the CDR3 is TGTGCCAGCAGTTTGGACAACAGGGGAACTGAAGCTTTCTTT.